The 15 T cell receptor beta chains below all came from one sample that was sequenced in a study of shared clonotypes between healthy human individuals. Assay used: immunoSEQ multiplex PCR; TCRdb lists only in-frame clones, some missing. The sample shows over a million clones, approximately 72% of them seen only once. Sample: memory CD4+ T cells sorted from blood. Documented subset: CD45RA-negative fraction. The source of these receptors is a man between 18 and 29 years old in good health.

The V and J genes are TRBV18 and TRBJ1-5; D might be TRBD1 (5 bases). The CDR3 runs 13 residues. In germline, CDR1 is KGHSH, CDR2 LQKENI. V lost 6 bases to trimming and J lost 6 bases, with 12 bases between them. The CDR3 DNA reads TGTGCCAGCTCTCCAGGGCAGGGTCAGCCCCAGCATTTT. Translated: CASSPGQGQPQHF.

The genes are TRBV28 and TRBJ1-2, with unresolved D. V was pared by 1 base and J by 1 base, with 7 bases between. Per germline, CDR1 MDHEN and CDR2 SYDVKM. The CDR3 sequence is 14 residues long. The CDR3 spells CASSLFGSNYGYTF. CDR3 DNA sequence: TGTGCCAGCAGTTTATTCGGCAGTAACTATGGCTACACCTTC.

The chain recombines TRBV7-6 with TRBJ1-6, with D maybe TRBD1 (5 bases). V shed 1 base and J shed 5 bases, with 6 bases lying between them. CDR1 and CDR2 (germline): SGHVS, FNYEAQ. CDR3 length: 14 amino acids. The DNA of the CDR3 is TGTGCCAGCAGCTTAGTGACAGATAATTCACCCCTCCACTTT. Translated, it gives CASSLVTDNSPLHF.

The table lists this clone with a few counts. The V gene is TRBV5-1, the J gene TRBJ2-3; TRBD1 matches at 8 bases. CDR3 length: 15 residues. CDR1 is SGHRS, CDR2 YFSETQ, per germline. Trimming removed 7 bases from V and 2 bases from J; junction bases left unmatched: 9. Here the CDR3 DNA reads TGCGCCAGCCACCCCGGACAGGGATTCACAGATACGCAGTATTTT. This sequence encodes CASHPGQGFTDTQYF.

The CDR3, as DNA: TGTGCCAGCAGCTTAGTTGGGGGCGGCATCTATGGCTACACCTTC. It is translated as CASSLVGGGIYGYTF. The V call is TRBV7-8, the J call TRBJ1-2, with D tentatively TRBD1 (6 bases). Germline loops: CDR1 SGHVS, CDR2 FQNEAQ. The CDR3 contains 15 residues. Trimming removed 1 base from V and 4 bases from J, with 13 bases in between.

The chain links TRBV6-1 to TRBJ2-3; 8 positions match TRBD2. V dropped 5 bases and J dropped 5; count of bases not matched to a gene: 9. From germline, CDR1 is MNHNS and CDR2 SASEGT. The CDR3 is 15 residues long. The CDR3, as DNA: TGTGCCAGCAGTTTTATTAGCGGGGTGCAAGATACGCAGTATTTT. It encodes CASSFISGVQDTQYF.

This clone showed up just a few times. The chain is built from TRBV19 and TRBJ2-1, with TRBD1 matching over 9 bases. Per the germline V gene, CDR1 is LNHDA and CDR2 is SQIVND (reference sequence). The J segment lost 5 bases and the V segment lost 8 bases, leaving 13 bases of the junction unmatched. The CDR3 is 16 residues long. In DNA, the CDR3 is TGTGCCAGTGGAGATCCGGACAGGGGCCTTGACAATGAGCAGTTCTTC. It encodes CASGDPDRGLDNEQFF.

The V and J genes are TRBV7-9 and TRBJ1-1, with D possibly matching TRBD1 (6 bases). The CDR3 is 17 amino acids. The V end was cut by 5 bases, the J end by 0 bases, with 19 bases between. Germline V gene lookup returns CDR1 SEHNR and CDR2 FQNEAQ (reference sequence). CDR3 nucleotides: TGTGCCAGCAGCCCAGCCCGACACAGGGCCATGAACACTGAAGCTTTCTTT. It codes for CASSPARHRAMNTEAFF.

V is TRBV2 and J is TRBJ2-5; perhaps D is TRBD1 or TRBD2 (6 bases each). CDR1 and CDR2 (germline): SNHLY, FYNNEI. The V end lost 1 base, the J end lost 2 bases, and 11 bases lay between the germline ends. The CDR3 is made up of 15 amino acids. As DNA, the CDR3 is TGTGCCAGCAGTGAAGACGGAGGGGGTCAAGAGACCCAGTACTTC. Translated: CASSEDGGGQETQYF.

This sequence joins TRBV5-1 and TRBJ2-3, with 9 bases that match TRBD1. This CDR3 is 15 amino acids long. V lost 2 bases, J lost 5 bases, and 6 bases stayed unmatched. Per germline, CDR1 SGHRS and CDR2 YFSETQ. CDR3 in amino acids: CASSFTGGVLDTQYF. The CDR3 DNA reads as TGCGCCAGCAGCTTCACAGGGGGCGTCTTAGATACGCAGTATTTT.

This rearrangement joins TRBV4-1 to TRBJ2-7; D tentatively fits TRBD1 or TRBD2 (6 bases each). Trimming shortened V by 0 bases and J by 6 bases, and 12 bases separated the two germline ends. The CDR3 loop spans 14 amino acids. Germline V gene data show CDR1 as MGHRA and CDR2 as YSYEKL. Here the CDR3 reads CASSQDLWGAEQYF. The CDR3 bases are TGCGCCAGCAGCCAAGACCTTTGGGGGGCCGAGCAGTACTTC.

The chain joins TRBV19 to TRBJ1-5; possible D gene TRBD1, 6 bases. CDR3 length equals 14 residues. CDR1 is LNHDA, CDR2 SQIVND, per germline (reference sequence). Trimming removed 6 bases at V and 4 bases at J, with 13 bases between. CDR3: CASREPGANQPQHF. The CDR3 coding sequence is TGTGCCAGTAGGGAGCCGGGGGCGAATCAGCCCCAGCATTTT.

This sequence joins TRBV28 and TRBJ2-1, with TRBD1 matching 9 bases. Trimming removed 6 bases from V and 4 bases from J; junction bases left unmatched: 13. This CDR3 is 17 amino acids long. Germline V gene lookup returns CDR1 MDHEN and CDR2 SYDVKM. DNA for the CDR3: TGTGCCAGCAGCCCTTCTCCCGGGACAGGGAGATACAATGAGCAGTTCTTC. This translates into CASSPSPGTGRYNEQFF.

This clone was counted only a few times. The gene calls are TRBV7-2 and TRBJ2-3, with TRBD2 matching over 8 bases. The CDR3 runs 13 residues. Trimming at V came to 1 base and at J to 13 bases, leaving 7 bases not matched to a gene. Germline V gene data show CDR1 as SGHTA and CDR2 as FQGNSA. In DNA form, the CDR3 reads TGTGCCAGCAGCTTAGATGGGACTAGTCGTGAGTATTTT. It specifies CASSLDGTSREYF. The variable domain in full, completed from reference TRBV7-2 and TRBJ2-3, reads GAGVSQSPSNKVTEKGKDVELRCDPISGHTALYWYRQSLGQGLEFLIYFQGNSAPDKSGLPSDRFSAERTGGSVSTLTIQRTQQEDSAVYLCASSLDGTSREYFGPGTRLTVL.

The CDR3 DNA reads as TGTGCCAGCAACACAGGGGGTGGAAACACCATATATTTT. Translating gives CASNTGGGNTIYF. J is TRBJ1-3 and V is TRBV6-6; 8 nucleotides align to TRBD1. The CDR3 contains 13 residues. Trimming cost V 7 bases and J 3 bases; bases outside gene matches: 2. Germline V CDR1 and CDR2: MNHNY, SVGAGI (reference sequence).